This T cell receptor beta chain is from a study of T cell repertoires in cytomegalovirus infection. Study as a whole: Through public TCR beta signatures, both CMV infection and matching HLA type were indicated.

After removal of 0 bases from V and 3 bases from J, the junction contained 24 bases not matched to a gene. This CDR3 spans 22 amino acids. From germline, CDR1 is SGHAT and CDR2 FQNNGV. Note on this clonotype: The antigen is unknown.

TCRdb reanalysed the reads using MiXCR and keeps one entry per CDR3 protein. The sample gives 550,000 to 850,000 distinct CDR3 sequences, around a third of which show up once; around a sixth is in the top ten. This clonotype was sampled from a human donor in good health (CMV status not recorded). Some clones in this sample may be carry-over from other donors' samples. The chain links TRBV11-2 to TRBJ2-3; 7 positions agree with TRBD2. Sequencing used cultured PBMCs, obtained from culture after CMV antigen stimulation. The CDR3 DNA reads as TGTGCCAGCAGCTTAGATCCCTCGTGGTCACTAGGGCCTAGCGGAGAGACAGATACGCAGTATTTT. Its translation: CASSLDPSWSLGPSGETDTQYF.